Presented here are 28 T cell receptor beta chains from one specimen sequenced in a study of lymphopenia after photon versus proton radiotherapy. Method: immunoSEQ multiplex PCR; TCRdb's copy keeps in-frame clones and lacks some. The profile shows approximately 160,000 clones, approximately 90% of them singletons. The source was peripheral blood, collected from a patient treated with photon-based radiotherapy. These receptor sequences come from a man aged 50-60 years with gastric cancer.

This chain joins TRBV5-4 and TRBJ1-5; the D is unclear. Germline CDR1 is SGHNT and CDR2 is YYREEE (reference sequence). The CDR3 sequence is 11 residues long. V dropped 0 bases and J dropped 7 bases, with 2 bases sitting between them. CDR3 DNA sequence: TGTGCCAGCAGCTTGGGCCAGCCCCAGCATTTT. Protein: CASSLGQPQHF.

The chain links TRBV4-3 to TRBJ2-7, with TRBD1 identical over 7 bases. The length of the CDR3 is 15 residues. Germline assignment: CDR1 LGHNA and CDR2 YSLEER. With 4 bases clipped from V and 9 bases from J, the junction kept 15 bases outside the gene matches. The CDR3 sequence: CASSPTGQNFGGQYF. The CDR3 nucleotides read TGCGCCAGCAGCCCAACGGGACAGAACTTTGGTGGGCAGTACTTC.

The chain carries TRBV15 and TRBJ1-1; D is undetermined. This CDR3 contains 16 residues. Trimming stripped 1 base from V and 0 bases from J, with 12 bases between. The germline V gene encodes CDR1 LNHNV and CDR2 YYDKDF (reference sequence). DNA for the CDR3: TGTGCCACCAGCAGAGCCGCGTGGGCGGTGAACACTGAAGCTTTCTTT. This translates into CATSRAAWAVNTEAFF.

The CDR3 region is CAISEFSPGEQYF. Here the CDR3 DNA reads TGTGCCATCAGTGAGTTTTCTCCGGGGGAGCAGTACTTC. This sequence joins TRBV10-3 and TRBJ2-7, with D possibly being TRBD2 (5 bases). Trimming pared 1 base from V and 7 bases from J, leaving 11 bases between. The CDR3 is 13 amino acids. CDR1 ENHRY and CDR2 SYGVKD come from the germline V gene.

The chain joins TRBV28 to TRBJ1-2; possible D gene TRBD1, 5 bases. V was clipped by 5 bases and J by 5 bases, with 12 bases between them. The CDR3 consists of 13 residues. Per germline, CDR1 MDHEN and CDR2 SYDVKM. The CDR3 protein is CASSVSGGYGYTF. The DNA for the CDR3 is TGTGCCAGCAGTGTCTCCGGGGGATATGGCTACACCTTC.

The V call is TRBV28, the J call TRBJ2-3, with 7 bases fitting TRBD1. Germline-derived CDR1 and CDR2 are MDHEN and SYDVKM. This CDR3 is 15 amino acids long. V lost 4 bases and J lost 3; bases outside the gene matches: 7. Here the CDR3 reads CASSSGQVGTDTQYF. CDR3 nucleotides: TGTGCCAGCAGTTCCGGACAGGTTGGAACAGATACGCAGTATTTT.

The chain carries TRBV5-1 and TRBJ2-5; TRBD2 matches 9 bases. CDR1 is SGHRS and CDR2 is YFSETQ in the germline V gene. V lost 7 bases to trimming and J lost 5 bases; unmatched junction nucleotides: 12. The CDR3 extends over 15 amino acids. The CDR3, as DNA: TGCGCCAGCGGAACCCTAGCGGGATGGAGGGAGACCCAGTACTTC. Translating it yields CASGTLAGWRETQYF.

This chain connects TRBV4-1 to TRBJ1-1; D possibly corresponds to TRBD1 (5 bases). Germline V gives CDR1 MGHRA, CDR2 YSYEKL. CDR3 length: 13 amino acids. The V gene lost 4 bases and the J gene lost 7 bases, with 13 bases spanning the gap. For the CDR3, the DNA is TGCGCCAGCAGCCGTACGGGGCTTCTTGAAGCTTTCTTT. Translated: CASSRTGLLEAFF.

The V gene is TRBV27, the J gene TRBJ1-2, with D hard to call. CDR3 length: 14 amino acids. Trimming took off 2 bases at V and 0 bases at J, with 7 bases between the two ends. Germline lookup yields CDR1 MNHEY and CDR2 SMNVEV (reference sequence). The CDR3: CASSLGNSNYGYTF. For the CDR3, the DNA is TGTGCCAGCAGTTTAGGGAATTCTAACTATGGCTACACCTTC.

The chain uses TRBV5-4 and TRBJ2-7, with D possibly TRBD1 on 6 matching bases. The germline gives CDR1 SGHNT, CDR2 YYREEE (reference sequence). Trimming pared 3 bases from V and 5 bases from J, leaving 12 bases between. The CDR3 is made up of 13 amino acids. The CDR3 loop is CASSSQGIHEQYF. In nucleotides, the CDR3 is TGTGCCAGCAGCTCGCAGGGGATCCACGAGCAGTACTTC.

The chain joins TRBV5-1 to TRBJ2-7, with D perhaps matching TRBD1 (6 bases). Germline loops: CDR1 SGHRS, CDR2 YFSETQ. V gave up 7 bases and J gave up 2 bases, with 22 bases separating them. The CDR3 covers 16 residues. CDR3 coding DNA: TGCGCCAGCTGGGGGCTGGGGGACCGAACCACCTACGAGCAGTACTTC. It codes for CASWGLGDRTTYEQYF.

The chain is built from TRBV14 and TRBJ2-2, with D possibly matching TRBD1 (6 bases). Germline V gene sequence: CDR1 SGHDN, CDR2 FVKESK. V was clipped by 4 bases and J by 7 bases, with 13 bases between them. This CDR3 is 14 amino acids long. CDR3 loop: CASSPQGLGGELFF. CDR3 sequence (DNA): TGTGCCAGCAGCCCTCAGGGGTTAGGCGGGGAGCTGTTTTTT.

The V call is TRBV9, the J call TRBJ2-7; 9 nucleotides match TRBD1. V lost 4 bases to trimming and J lost 5 bases; unmatched junction nucleotides: 7. The germline CDR1 and CDR2 sequences are SGDLS and YYNGEE. The CDR3 runs to 14 residues. The CDR3 region is CASSPGTGPHEQYF. CDR3 coding DNA: TGTGCCAGCAGCCCTGGGACAGGGCCCCACGAGCAGTACTTC.

CDR3 region: CASSFVTGRSYNEQFF. CDR3 sequence (DNA): TGTGCCAGCAGTTTTGTGACAGGACGCTCCTACAATGAGCAGTTCTTC. The chain recombines TRBV5-4 with TRBJ2-1; D is perhaps TRBD1 (6 bases). V gave up 5 bases and J gave up 0 bases, with 15 bases separating them. Germline CDR1 is SGHNT and CDR2 is YYREEE (reference sequence). This CDR3 has 16 residues.

The V and J genes are TRBV30 and TRBJ1-2; D remains ambiguous. CDR3 size: 11 residues. Germline V gene lookup returns CDR1 GTSNPN and CDR2 SVGIG (reference sequence). Trimming pared 1 base from V and 3 bases from J, leaving 3 bases between. Here the CDR3 reads CAWSADYGYTF. CDR3 DNA: TGTGCCTGGAGTGCGGACTATGGCTACACCTTC.

The chain uses TRBV11-2 and TRBJ2-7, with 7 bases identical to TRBD1. CDR1 is SGHAT, CDR2 FQNNGV, per germline. CDR3 length: 13 amino acids. Losses at the gene ends were 4 bases for V and 3 bases for J; bases not matched to a gene: 3. This CDR3 is CASSSGQIYEQYF. The CDR3 DNA reads TGTGCCAGCAGCTCGGGACAGATCTACGAGCAGTACTTC.

The chain couples TRBV10-3 to TRBJ1-2; unclear D gene. This CDR3 region has 15 residues. Per germline, CDR1 ENHRY and CDR2 SYGVKD. Deletions cut 0 bases from V and 4 bases from J, with 12 bases between. CDR3 DNA sequence: TGTGCCATCAGTGAGTCGAAAAGGTCCAGCTATGGCTACACCTTC. Protein: CAISESKRSSYGYTF.

The chain employs TRBV6-5 and TRBJ1-3; perhaps TRBD1 as D (5 bases). Germline V gene lookup returns CDR1 MNHEY and CDR2 SVGAGI. The ends were cut back, 4 bases at V and 8 bases at J, with 18 bases in the middle. The CDR3 sequence is 15 residues long. The CDR3 DNA reads TGTGCCAGCAGTTCGACACAGGCAAAACGCTACACCATATATTTT. It specifies CASSSTQAKRYTIYF.

The V and J genes are TRBV9 and TRBJ2-7; D is tentatively TRBD1 or TRBD2 (6 bases each). Trimming took 0 bases from V and 1 from J, leaving 8 bases between them. The CDR3 extends over 14 amino acids. The germline CDR1 and CDR2 sequences are SGDLS and YYNGEE. The CDR3 DNA reads as TGTGCCAGCAGCGTAGAGGGGGGATCCTACGAGCAGTACTTC. Its protein is CASSVEGGSYEQYF.

The gene calls are TRBV18 and TRBJ2-3, with D uncertain. Germline assignment: CDR1 KGHSH and CDR2 LQKENI. CDR3 length: 12 residues. With 2 bases removed from V and 4 bases from J, the gap between germline ends came to 4 bases. In DNA form, the CDR3 reads TGTGCCAGCTCACCAGGGGCAGATACGCAGTATTTT. Its translation is CASSPGADTQYF.

CDR3 nucleotides: TGTGCCAGCAGCTTAGTGGTAGCGGGGGACTACGAGCAGTACTTC. Residues: CASSLVVAGDYEQYF. The chain carries TRBV7-9 and TRBJ2-7; 9 bases match TRBD2. The germline CDR1 and CDR2 sequences are SEHNR and FQNEAQ (reference sequence). The CDR3 has 15 residues. The junction had 4 bases not matched to a gene; V was cut back by 1 base and J by 3 bases.

The chain couples TRBV27 to TRBJ2-7; D possibly corresponds to TRBD1 (6 bases). Germline CDR1 MNHEY, CDR2 SMNVEV (reference sequence). Trimming removed 5 bases from V and 2 bases from J, with 16 bases in between. The CDR3 loop spans 15 amino acids. This CDR3 is CASSPTTGPPYEQYF. Written as DNA, the CDR3 is TGTGCCAGCAGTCCCACGACAGGACCTCCCTACGAGCAGTACTTC.

This clone was detected only a few times. The rearrangement joins TRBV30 to TRBJ2-5, with 11 bases fitting TRBD1. Losses at the gene ends were 3 bases for V and 5 bases for J; bases not matched to a gene: 11. Germline loops: CDR1 GTSNPN, CDR2 SVGIG (reference sequence). CDR3 length: 16 amino acids. The CDR3 is CAWSVPRTGGLETQYF. The DNA for the CDR3 is TGTGCCTGGAGCGTGCCTAGGACAGGGGGCTTGGAGACCCAGTACTTC. The whole variable domain, filled in from reference TRBV30 and TRBJ2-5, reads SQTIHQWPATLVQPVGSPLSLECTVEGTSNPNLYWYRQAAGRGLQLLFYSVGIGQISSEVPQNLSASRPQDRQFILSSKKLLLSDSGFYLCAWSVPRTGGLETQYFGPGTRLLVL.

Notes on this clone: Distinct nucleotide sequences in the sample also encode this CDR3. The rearrangement links TRBV7-9 to TRBJ1-5; no clear D. Trimming cost V 1 base and J 2 bases, with 0 bases left between them. The V gene's germline CDR1 is SEHNR and CDR2 FQNEAQ (reference sequence). CDR3 size: 12 residues. The CDR3 nucleotides read TGTGCCAGCAGCTTAGGCAATCAGCCCCAGCATTTT. Translation: CASSLGNQPQHF.

This chain links TRBV19 with TRBJ2-1; 8 bases agree with TRBD1. Germline V gene sequence: CDR1 LNHDA, CDR2 SQIVND (reference sequence). The CDR3 sequence is 14 residues long. J gave up 6 bases and V 6 bases, and 7 bases lay outside the gene matches. CDR3 coding DNA: TGTGCCAGTAGGCGGACAGGGACTTTCAATGAGCAGTTCTTC. This translates into CASRRTGTFNEQFF.

The V and J genes are TRBV4-3 and TRBJ1-2; D possibly corresponds to TRBD1 (5 bases). Trimming shortened V by 8 bases and J by 8 bases, and 21 bases separated the two germline ends. This CDR3 contains 14 residues. Per germline, CDR1 LGHNA and CDR2 YSLEER. CDR3 region: CASGISGTSGGYTF. CDR3 sequence (DNA): TGCGCCAGCGGCATCTCAGGGACCTCAGGAGGCTACACCTTC.

The chain is built from TRBV7-2 and TRBJ2-1, with D tentatively TRBD1 (5 bases). V lost 1 base and J 8 bases, leaving 6 bases between the germline ends. Germline V CDR1 and CDR2: SGHTA, FQGNSA. The length of the CDR3 is 12 residues. The CDR3 DNA reads as TGTGCCAGCAGCTTAGTAGGGGATGAGCAGTTCTTC. Residues: CASSLVGDEQFF. The variable domain in full, completed from reference TRBV7-2 and TRBJ2-1, reads GAGVSQSPSNKVTEKGKDVELRCDPISGHTALYWYRQSLGQGLEFLIYFQGNSAPDKSGLPSDRFSAERTGGSVSTLTIQRTQQEDSAVYLCASSLVGDEQFFGPGTRLTVL.

DNA for the CDR3: TGTGCCAGTAGTATAGATCGGGAAAGCGGGGACGAGCAGTACTTC. Amino acids: CASSIDRESGDEQYF. This chain links TRBV19 with TRBJ2-7; 7 nucleotides match TRBD2. Per germline, CDR1 LNHDA and CDR2 SQIVND (reference sequence). The length of the CDR3 is 15 residues. J was trimmed by 5 bases and V by 0 bases; bases with no gene match: 7.